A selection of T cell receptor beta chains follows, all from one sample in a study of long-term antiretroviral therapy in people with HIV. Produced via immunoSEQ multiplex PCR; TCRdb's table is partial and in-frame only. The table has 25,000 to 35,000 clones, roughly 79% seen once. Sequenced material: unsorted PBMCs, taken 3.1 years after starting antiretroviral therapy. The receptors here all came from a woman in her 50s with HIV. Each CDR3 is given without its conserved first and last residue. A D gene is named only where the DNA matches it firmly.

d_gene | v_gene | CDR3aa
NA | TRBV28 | ASSFGSGLNTDTQY
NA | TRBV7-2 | ASSLESGEGNTIY
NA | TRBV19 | ASSVVLNEQF
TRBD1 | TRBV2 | ASSGDRYYGYT
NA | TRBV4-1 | ASSPDVRMIHEQY
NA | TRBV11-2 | ASSLLAGIHTEAF
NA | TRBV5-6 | ASSTGVRLGETQY
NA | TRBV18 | ASSPREMNTEAF
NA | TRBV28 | ASSLGGLAKNIQY
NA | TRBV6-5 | ASSYSGSRNTEAF
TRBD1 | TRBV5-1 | ASSLGTGAYEQY
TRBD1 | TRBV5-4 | ASSKNRGYEQY
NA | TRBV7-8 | ASSLKGGAGTDTQY
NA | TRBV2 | ASSGIGTLFSYEQY
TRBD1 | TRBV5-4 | ASSSRQGDTGELF
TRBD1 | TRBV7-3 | ASSPTGGAAGELF